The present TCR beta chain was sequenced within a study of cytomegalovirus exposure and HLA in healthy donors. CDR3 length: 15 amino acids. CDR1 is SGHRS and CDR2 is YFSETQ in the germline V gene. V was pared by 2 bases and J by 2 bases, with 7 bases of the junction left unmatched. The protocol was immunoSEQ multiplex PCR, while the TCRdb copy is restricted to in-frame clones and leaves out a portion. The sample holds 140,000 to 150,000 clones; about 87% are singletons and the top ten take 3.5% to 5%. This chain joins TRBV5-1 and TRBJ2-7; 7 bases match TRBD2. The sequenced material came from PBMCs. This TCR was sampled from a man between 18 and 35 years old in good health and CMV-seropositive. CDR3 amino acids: CASSFSDGGAYEQYF. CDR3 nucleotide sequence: TGCGCCAGCAGCTTCTCGGATGGGGGGGCCTACGAGCAGTACTTC.